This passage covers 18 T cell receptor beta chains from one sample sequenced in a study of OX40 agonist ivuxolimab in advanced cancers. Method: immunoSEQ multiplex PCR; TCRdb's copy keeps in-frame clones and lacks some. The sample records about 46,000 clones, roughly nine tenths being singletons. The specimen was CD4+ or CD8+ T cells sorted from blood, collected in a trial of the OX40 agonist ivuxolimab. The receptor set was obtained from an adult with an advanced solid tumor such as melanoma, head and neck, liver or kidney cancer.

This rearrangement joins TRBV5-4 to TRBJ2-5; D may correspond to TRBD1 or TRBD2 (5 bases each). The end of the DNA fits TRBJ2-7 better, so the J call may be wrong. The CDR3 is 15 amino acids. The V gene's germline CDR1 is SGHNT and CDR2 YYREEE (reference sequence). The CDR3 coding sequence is TGTGCCAGCAGCGCTGGGACGGGGATCCTCTACGAGCAGTACTTC. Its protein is CASSAGTGILYEQYF.

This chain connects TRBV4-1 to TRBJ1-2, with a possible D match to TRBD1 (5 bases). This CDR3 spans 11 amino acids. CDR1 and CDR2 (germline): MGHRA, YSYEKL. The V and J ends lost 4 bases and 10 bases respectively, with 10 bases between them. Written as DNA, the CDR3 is TGCGCCAGCAGCCGAGGCAGGGACTACACCTTC. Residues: CASSRGRDYTF.

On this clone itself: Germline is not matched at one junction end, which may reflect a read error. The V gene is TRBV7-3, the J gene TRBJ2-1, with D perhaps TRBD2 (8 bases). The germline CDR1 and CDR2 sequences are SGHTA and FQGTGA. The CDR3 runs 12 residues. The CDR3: CASSPGRGPSIF. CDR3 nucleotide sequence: TGTGCCAGCAGCCCCGGGAGGGGGCCCAGTATCTTC.

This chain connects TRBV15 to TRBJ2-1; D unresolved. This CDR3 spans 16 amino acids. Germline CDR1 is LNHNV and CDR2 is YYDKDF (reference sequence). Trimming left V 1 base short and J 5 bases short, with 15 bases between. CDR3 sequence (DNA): TGTGCCACCAGCAGAGCATCAGGACGACCGGACAATGAGCAGTTCTTC. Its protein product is CATSRASGRPDNEQFF. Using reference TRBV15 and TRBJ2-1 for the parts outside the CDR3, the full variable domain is DAMVIQNPRYQVTQFGKPVTLSCSQTLNHNVMYWYQQKSSQAPKLLFHYYDKDFNNEADTPDNFQSRRPNTSFCFLDIRSPGLGDTAMYLCATSRASGRPDNEQFFGPGTRLTVL.

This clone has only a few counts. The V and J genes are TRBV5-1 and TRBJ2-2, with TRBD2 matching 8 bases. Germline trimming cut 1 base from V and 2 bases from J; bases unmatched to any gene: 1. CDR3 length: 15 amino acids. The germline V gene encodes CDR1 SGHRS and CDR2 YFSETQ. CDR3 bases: TGCGCCAGCAGCTTGACTAGCGGAAACACCGGGGAGCTGTTTTTT. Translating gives CASSLTSGNTGELFF.

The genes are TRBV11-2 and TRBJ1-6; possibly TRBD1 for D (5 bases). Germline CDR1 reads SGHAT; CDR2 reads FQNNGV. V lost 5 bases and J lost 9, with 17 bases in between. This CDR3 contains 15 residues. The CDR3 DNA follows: TGTGCCAGCAGCCCTTCTGCGGGGGATAGTTCACCCCTCCACTTT. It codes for CASSPSAGDSSPLHF.

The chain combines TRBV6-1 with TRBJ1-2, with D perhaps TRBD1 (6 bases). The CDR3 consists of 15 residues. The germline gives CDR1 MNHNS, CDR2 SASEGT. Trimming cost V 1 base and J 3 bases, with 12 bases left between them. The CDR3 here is CASSEGGAQDYGYTF. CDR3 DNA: TGTGCCAGCAGTGAAGGGGGGGCACAAGACTATGGCTACACCTTC.

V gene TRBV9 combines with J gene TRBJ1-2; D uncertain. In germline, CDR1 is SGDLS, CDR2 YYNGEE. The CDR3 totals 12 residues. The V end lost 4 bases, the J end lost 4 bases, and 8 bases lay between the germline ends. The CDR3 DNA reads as TGTGCCAGCAGCCGGATGTCCTATGGCTACACCTTC. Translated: CASSRMSYGYTF.

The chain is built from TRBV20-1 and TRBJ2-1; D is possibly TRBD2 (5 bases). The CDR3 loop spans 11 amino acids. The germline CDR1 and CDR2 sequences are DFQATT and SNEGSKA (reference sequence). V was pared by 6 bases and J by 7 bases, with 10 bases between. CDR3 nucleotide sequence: TGCAGTGCGGAGGACTTAAATGAGCAGTTCTTC. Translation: CSAEDLNEQFF.

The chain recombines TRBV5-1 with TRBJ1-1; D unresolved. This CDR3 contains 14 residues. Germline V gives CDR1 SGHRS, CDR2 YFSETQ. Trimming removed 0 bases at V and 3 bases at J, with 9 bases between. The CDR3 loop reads CASSLAPGDTEAFF. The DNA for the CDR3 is TGCGCCAGCAGCTTGGCCCCTGGGGACACTGAAGCTTTCTTT.

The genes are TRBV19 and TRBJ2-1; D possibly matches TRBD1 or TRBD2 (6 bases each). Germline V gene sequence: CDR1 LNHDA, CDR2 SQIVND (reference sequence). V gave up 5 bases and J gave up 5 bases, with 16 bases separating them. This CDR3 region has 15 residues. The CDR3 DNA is TGTGCCAGTAGTCCCTGGGGGGCAGGGCACAATGAGCAGTTCTTC. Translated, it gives CASSPWGAGHNEQFF.

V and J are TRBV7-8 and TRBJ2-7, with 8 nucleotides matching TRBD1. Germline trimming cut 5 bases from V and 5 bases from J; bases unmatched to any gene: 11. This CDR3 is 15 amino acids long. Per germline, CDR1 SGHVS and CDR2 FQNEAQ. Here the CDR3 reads CASSPWDRLYDEQYF. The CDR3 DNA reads TGTGCCAGCAGCCCCTGGGACAGGTTGTACGACGAGCAGTACTTC.

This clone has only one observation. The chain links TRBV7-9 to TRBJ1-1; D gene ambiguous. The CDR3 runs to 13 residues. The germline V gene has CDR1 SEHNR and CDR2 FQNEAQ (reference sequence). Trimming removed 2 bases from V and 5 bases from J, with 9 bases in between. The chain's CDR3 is CASSLQAGTEAFF. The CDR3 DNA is TGTGCCAGCAGCTTACAGGCGGGAACTGAAGCTTTCTTT.

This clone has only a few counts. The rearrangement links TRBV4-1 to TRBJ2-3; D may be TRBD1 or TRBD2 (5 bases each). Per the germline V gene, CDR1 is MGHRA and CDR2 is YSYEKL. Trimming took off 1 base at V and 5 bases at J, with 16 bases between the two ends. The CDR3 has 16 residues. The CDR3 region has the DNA TGCGCCAGCAGCCAAGTTGGATCCGGGACGATAGATACGCAGTATTTT. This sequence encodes CASSQVGSGTIDTQYF.

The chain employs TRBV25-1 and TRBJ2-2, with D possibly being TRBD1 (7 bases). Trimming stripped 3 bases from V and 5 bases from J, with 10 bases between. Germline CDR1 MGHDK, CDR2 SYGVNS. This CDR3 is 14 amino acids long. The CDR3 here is CASSEAGGTGELFF. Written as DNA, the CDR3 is TGTGCCAGCAGTGAGGCAGGGGGGACCGGGGAGCTGTTTTTT. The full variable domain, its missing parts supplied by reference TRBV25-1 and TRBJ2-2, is EADIYQTPRYLVIGTGKKITLECSQTMGHDKMYWYQQDPGMELHLIHYSYGVNSTEKGDLSSESTVSRIRTEHFPLTLESARPSHTSQYLCASSEAGGTGELFFGEGSRLTVL.

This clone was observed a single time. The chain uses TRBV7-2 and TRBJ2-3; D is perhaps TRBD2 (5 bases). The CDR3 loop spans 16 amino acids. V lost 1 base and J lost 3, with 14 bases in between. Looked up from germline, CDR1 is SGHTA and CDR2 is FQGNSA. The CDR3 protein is CASSLGPYGVTDTQYF. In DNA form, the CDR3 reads TGTGCCAGCAGCTTAGGGCCATACGGGGTAACAGATACGCAGTATTTT.

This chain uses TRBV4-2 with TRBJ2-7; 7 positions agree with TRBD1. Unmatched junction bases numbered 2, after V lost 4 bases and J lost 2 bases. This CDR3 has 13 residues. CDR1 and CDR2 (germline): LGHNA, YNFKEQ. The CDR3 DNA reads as TGTGCCAGCAGCCCGGGACAGCCCTACGAGCAGTACTTC. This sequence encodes CASSPGQPYEQYF.

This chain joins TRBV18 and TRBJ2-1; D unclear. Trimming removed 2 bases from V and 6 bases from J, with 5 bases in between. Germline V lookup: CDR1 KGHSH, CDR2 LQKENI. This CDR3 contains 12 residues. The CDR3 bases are TGTGCCAGCTCACCAGGCAGCAATGAGCAGTTCTTC. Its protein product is CASSPGSNEQFF.